This T cell receptor beta chain appears in the sequencing data of a study of radiation and T cells in renal cell carcinoma. The treatment here: treatment-naive control, cytoreductive nephrectomy. There are 13 residues in the CDR3. V lost 3 bases and J lost 5, with 10 bases in between. Per the germline V gene, CDR1 is LNHNV and CDR2 is YYDKDF (reference sequence). Method: immunoSEQ multiplex PCR; TCRdb's copy keeps in-frame clones and lacks some. The table records roughly 14,000 clones, about three fifths of them present only once. The J gene is TRBJ2-5, the V gene TRBV15; D gene uncertain. The receptor comes from a man between 45 and 60 years old with renal cell carcinoma. The sequencing used tumor tissue, collected from a patient whose treatment was nephrectomy without radiotherapy. CDR3 bases: TGTGCCACCAGCAGGACCCCCGAGGAGACCCAGTACTTC. The encoded protein is CATSRTPEETQYF.